This TCR beta chain was recovered during a study of beta chain features in type 1 diabetes (dated by TCRdb to the late 2010s). Describing the broader study: No differences in mean age, gender distribution, total cell number or subset yield were found between patients and healthy donors. A total of about 110 million sorted cells were examined across all samples, and the number of cells per subset was strongly correlated with RNA yield. In the study, TCRB repertoires of sorted circulating CD4+ T cell subsets from recently diagnosed type 1 diabetes patients were compared with those of matched healthy donors. Regulatory and stem cell-like memory subsets were obtained from only 8 patients and about 8 healthy donors, while naive and central memory subsets were obtained from all 28 donors.

Each donor gave one peripheral blood draw, roughly 0.11 L on average, collected into heparinised tubes. Using a panel that included CD45RO, CCR7, CD25, CD127, CD95 and CD27, naive, central memory, regulatory and stem cell-like memory CD4+ T cells were sorted on a BD FACSAria II. A purity above 95% was achieved for all sorted populations. PBMCs were isolated immediately by Lymphoprep density gradient centrifugation and stained directly without culture. So that batch effects would be minimized, each experiment stained and sorted samples in pairs, pairing one healthy donor with one patient. All of the isolated RNA was reverse transcribed with the High Capacity cDNA Reverse Transcription Kit, so expressed TCRB transcripts were sequenced. Deep immunoSEQ sequencing was applied to naive, central memory and regulatory T cell samples, giving an average of approximately 3.8 million total reads per sample. After sorted cells were lysed in RLT buffer, RNA was extracted with DNase-treated RNeasy Micro or Mini kits, with the choice depending on cell number. Each cell subset was processed on its own to prevent cross-contamination, while patient and healthy donor samples were processed together. Using the immunoSEQ multiplex PCR, TCRB sequences were amplified from cDNA into 87-bp fragments spanning the CDR3 region. The amplicons were sequenced using the Illumina HiSeq platform. Concerning the study's data processing: Synthetic template baselines were used to correct PCR bias computationally, reads within Hamming distance 2 were collapsed, and singletons that could not be merged were discarded. Reads were aligned to IMGT to assign V, D and J genes, CDR3 length, and insertions or deletions at six rearrangement sites. Clonotype counts were normalized to sorted cell number within each subset before computing true diversity and Gini coefficients with the tcR R package. The overlap coefficient, calculated on TCRB nucleotide sequences, was used to measure repertoire sharing. TCRdb retrieved this table from immuneACCESS and kept in-frame rearrangements only. Not all clones are present; in checked studies, unresolved V genes account for under half, and no reason is known for the remainder. The D gene and trimming were derived from the DNA, and the V and J assignments and clone size from that table. The sample table shows 310,000 or so clones, and around 9.3% are seen once. Roughly 0.99% of the sample is in the top ten clones.

Broader findings and caveats from the paper: A moderate but significant shortening of TCRB CDR3 length was observed in type 1 diabetes patients in all four CD4+ subsets. Because cDNA was sequenced instead of genomic DNA, activated cells with high expression could be over-represented, although the groups did not differ in activation or CD3 levels. Because the HLA sub-analyses included only small numbers of individuals, any influence of HLA type on TCRB rearrangement was left unresolved. Naive, central memory and regulatory TCRB repertoires appeared more similar among patients than among healthy donors. PCR may preferentially amplify shorter templates, but because patient and control samples were amplified and corrected together, any resulting skew would affect both groups equally. At VDJ recombination sites, patients with type 1 diabetes made fewer insertions and deleted more nucleotides, a pattern implying thymic rearrangement abnormalities.

With regard to this clone: The clone's antigen remains unknown. Per-nucleotide qualities are absent, and no much larger clonotype sits a single base away.

The germline V gene specifies SGHVS as CDR1 and FQNEAQ as CDR2. Deletion took 5 bases off V and 0 bases off J, with a span of 23 bases between the germline ends. The CDR3 numbers 20 residues from cysteine through phenylalanine. Just CDR3 DNA is preserved here, 60 bases in frame from base 1. The sample was central memory CD4+ T cells from blood. This clonotype was obtained from a man aged 25-45 years with type 1 diabetes. Recombination connected TRBV7-8 to TRBJ1-6; the D gene is not confidently resolved. The sequenced DNA: TGTGCCAGCAGCCTGGGTCAATGGGTCTCCAGATTCTCCTATAATTCACCCCTCCACTTT. This translates into CASSLGQWVSRFSYNSPLHF.